The sequence of this T cell receptor (beta chain) was determined in a study of glioma-infiltrating T cells. Study-wide results and caveats: Gliomas, especially low-grade, showed above-expected tissue-blood divergence; non-neoplastic patients showed below.

TCR alpha and beta CDR3 regions were amplified from RNA using iRepertoire nested multiplex PCR. TCRdb used MiXCR to reprocess the multiplex PCR reads, holding one entry per CDR3 protein. The sample lists 100,000 to 150,000 distinct CDR3 sequences, 20% to 25% occurring once. This clonotype appeared many times. Its target is not known. Trimming removed 0 bases at V and 7 bases at J, with 10 bases between. The CDR3 is 14 amino acids. The germline gives CDR1 MNHNY, CDR2 SVGAGI (reference sequence). The V and J genes are TRBV6-6 and TRBJ2-1; the D is unclear. The source is a human donor with low-grade glioma or glioblastoma, undergoing nonglioma brain surgery, or in good health (not recorded which). Sequencing was done on a sample of glioma tissue, nonneoplastic brain tissue, or PBMCs (not recorded which). CDR3 in amino acids: CASSYSIVGNEQFF. As DNA, the CDR3 is TGTGCCAGCAGTTACTCGATTGTGGGGAATGAGCAGTTCTTC.